A selection of T cell receptor beta chains follows, all from one sample in a study of blood T cell repertoires in COVID-19. Clones were sequenced by immunoSEQ multiplex PCR, and TCRdb holds only the in-frame ones, with some missing. This table has about 180,000 clones, roughly 81% appearing once. The sample was peripheral blood. The receptors were sampled from a woman between 50 and 59 years old with COVID-19, enrolled during active disease. The CDR3 runs from the conserved cysteine through the conserved F or W.

CDR3 protein: CASSAGHRATYNEQFF
CDR3 length: 16
J gene: TRBJ2-1
V gene: TRBV21-1

CDR3 protein: CASSSPGGPNTEAFF
CDR3 length: 15
J gene: TRBJ1-1
V gene: TRBV9

CDR3 protein: CASSLAGLAGRNEQFF
CDR3 length: 16
J gene: TRBJ2-1
V gene: TRBV7-7

CDR3 protein: CAIRGAGVDEQFF
CDR3 length: 13
J gene: TRBJ2-1
V gene: TRBV10-3

CDR3 protein: CATSDPRTEPEEAFF
CDR3 length: 15
J gene: TRBJ1-1
V gene: TRBV24-1

CDR3 protein: CSASSRGVGLEKLFF
CDR3 length: 15
J gene: TRBJ1-4
V gene: TRBV20-1

CDR3 protein: CATEAGHLNTEAFF
CDR3 length: 14
J gene: TRBJ1-1
V gene: TRBV6-5

CDR3 protein: CASKGQGNTGELFF
CDR3 length: 14
J gene: TRBJ2-2
V gene: TRBV2

CDR3 protein: CASSQTQGQINEKLFF
CDR3 length: 16
J gene: TRBJ1-4
V gene: TRBV4-1

CDR3 protein: CASSEERWIGSGANVLTF
CDR3 length: 18
J gene: TRBJ2-6
V gene: TRBV6-1

CDR3 protein: CASGLSVGELFF
CDR3 length: 12
J gene: TRBJ2-2
V gene: TRBV12-5

CDR3 protein: CAWKQGTETQYF
CDR3 length: 12
J gene: TRBJ2-5
V gene: TRBV30

CDR3 protein: CASSLSRSETQYF
CDR3 length: 13
J gene: TRBJ2-5
V gene: TRBV7-9

CDR3 protein: CAWISRAFYGYTF
CDR3 length: 13
J gene: TRBJ1-2
V gene: TRBV30

CDR3 protein: CASSQDGAGAYNEQFF
CDR3 length: 16
J gene: TRBJ2-1
V gene: TRBV3-1/TRBV3-2

CDR3 protein: CASSPINQPQHF
CDR3 length: 12
J gene: TRBJ1-5
V gene: TRBV6-2/TRBV6-3

CDR3 protein: CATQRDYNSPLHF
CDR3 length: 13
J gene: TRBJ1-6
V gene: TRBV5-1

CDR3 protein: CASSMGGQGRPVTF
CDR3 length: 14
J gene: TRBJ1-2
V gene: TRBV19

CDR3 protein: CASPSGFYGYTF
CDR3 length: 12
J gene: TRBJ1-2
V gene: TRBV6-4

CDR3 protein: CASSVALQGPSTEKLFF
CDR3 length: 17
J gene: TRBJ1-4
V gene: TRBV7-9

CDR3 protein: CASSYPGRGRTGELFF
CDR3 length: 16
J gene: TRBJ2-2
V gene: TRBV6-6

CDR3 protein: CASSLTSSNEQFF
CDR3 length: 13
J gene: TRBJ2-1
V gene: TRBV14

CDR3 protein: CASSQSLRFQQFF
CDR3 length: 13
J gene: TRBJ2-1
V gene: TRBV4-3

CDR3 protein: CASHLDSYNSPLHF
CDR3 length: 14
J gene: TRBJ1-6
V gene: TRBV30

CDR3 protein: CASSDSRQGARNFYGYTF
CDR3 length: 18
J gene: TRBJ1-2
V gene: TRBV6-4

CDR3 protein: CASSQDTSTTDTQYF
CDR3 length: 15
J gene: TRBJ2-3
V gene: TRBV4-2

CDR3 protein: CASSLYSRLSSYNEQFF
CDR3 length: 17
J gene: TRBJ2-1
V gene: TRBV27

CDR3 protein: CATSRSETGGLDEQFF
CDR3 length: 16
J gene: TRBJ2-1
V gene: TRBV15

CDR3 protein: CASRSLASFGTDTQYF
CDR3 length: 16
J gene: TRBJ2-3
V gene: TRBV2

CDR3 protein: CASSLDIYEQYF
CDR3 length: 12
J gene: TRBJ2-7
V gene: TRBV7-2

CDR3 protein: CASSPRRGKDQPQHF
CDR3 length: 15
J gene: TRBJ1-5
V gene: TRBV18

CDR3 protein: CASSQFQGGNQPQHF
CDR3 length: 15
J gene: TRBJ1-5
V gene: TRBV3-1/TRBV3-2

CDR3 protein: CASSLLVVRGEQFF
CDR3 length: 14
J gene: TRBJ2-1
V gene: TRBV7-9

CDR3 protein: CASSQETGMRAFF
CDR3 length: 13
J gene: TRBJ1-1
V gene: TRBV3-1/TRBV3-2